A selection of T cell receptor beta chains follows, all from one sample in a study of blood T cell repertoires in COVID-19. The data were produced by immunoSEQ multiplex PCR, yet TCRdb's version contains in-frame clones alone and is incomplete. The sample records roughly 210,000 clones, around 90% being singletons. Sequenced input: PBMCs or T cells enriched from blood (not recorded which). Receptors were obtained from a man aged 30 to 45 in a cohort exposed to, infected with or recovered from COVID-19 (not recorded which). Each CDR3 is given with its conserved first and last residue. Each record gives: D gene, J gene, V gene, clone size, CDR3 DNA, CDR3 protein. The D gene is left open where the match is weak. Only part of the rows carry a size: once, few, many, or a class if the clone is expanded.

>NA|TRBJ1-3|TRBV3-1/TRBV3-2|NA
TGTGCCAGCAGCCAAGGCAGAGGAAACACCATATATTTT
CASSQGRGNTIYF
>TRBD1|TRBJ2-3|TRBV11-2|NA
TGTGCCAGCAGCGGACCGGGGACAGCTAGCACAGATACGCAGTATTTT
CASSGPGTASTDTQYF
>NA|TRBJ1-2|TRBV2|NA
TGTGCCAGCAGGGAAATCTTAGGGGGGGGATTGAGCTATGGCTACACCTTC
CASREILGGGLSYGYTF
>NA|TRBJ2-6|TRBV19|NA
TGTGCCAGTAGCTCAGTTTTCTCTGGGGCCAACGTCCTGACTTTC
CASSSVFSGANVLTF
>NA|TRBJ2-5|TRBV6-2/TRBV6-3|NA
TGTGCCAGCAGCTATAAGCGGGACCAAGAGACCCAGTACTTC
CASSYKRDQETQYF
>NA|TRBJ1-1|TRBV19|NA
TGTGCCACCCTAAGGTTTCGGGGAAACATGAACACTGAAGCTTTCTTT
CATLRFRGNMNTEAFF
>TRBD1|TRBJ1-2|TRBV6-4|NA
TGTGCCAGCAGCCCAAATTTGGGACAGGCCACTTATGGCTACACCTTC
CASSPNLGQATYGYTF
>NA|TRBJ1-4|TRBV19|NA
TGTGCCAGTAGTACCTCCGGACGACCCGGGATGGAAAAACTGTTTTTT
CASSTSGRPGMEKLFF
>NA|TRBJ2-5|TRBV21-1|NA
TGTGCCAGCAGCAAAGGCCCCCTAGAGCGGCAAGAGACCCAGTACTTC
CASSKGPLERQETQYF
>NA|TRBJ1-1|TRBV27|NA
TGTGCCAGCAGTTTGGAGGGAGGTAGGGCTGAAGCTTTCTTT
CASSLEGGRAEAFF
>NA|TRBJ2-1|TRBV6-6|NA
TGTGCCAGCAGTTACGGGACTCGGCCGAGAGGTGAGCAGTTCTTC
CASSYGTRPRGEQFF
>NA|TRBJ1-1|TRBV19|NA
TGTGCCAGTAGTATCTATTTGGTGAACACTGAAGCTTTCTTT
CASSIYLVNTEAFF
>NA|TRBJ2-2|TRBV9|few
TGTGCCAGCAGCGGTCGACTTACAGGGTCGGGCGGGGAGCTGTTTTTT
CASSGRLTGSGGELFF
>TRBD1|TRBJ1-1|TRBV7-2|NA
TGTGCCAGCAGCCTGACAGGGTTGAACACTGAAGCTTTCTTT
CASSLTGLNTEAFF